This T cell receptor (beta chain) was sequenced during a study of cytomegalovirus exposure and HLA in healthy donors. As concerns this clone: As yet, its antigen is unknown.

Study results and limitations: CMV serostatus was the only recorded immune exposure for donors.

Primers for the PCR totalled 60 Vbeta and 13 Jbeta. Clones were read by immunoSEQ multiplex PCR, and TCRdb kept only the in-frame ones, dropping some. The sample lists approximately 100,000 clones, roughly 71% occurring once. The sample consisted of PBMCs. The sequence came from a man aged 50 to 60 in good health and CMV-seronegative.

CDR3 bases: TGTGCCAGCTCACCCAGCGGGGTCTACAATGAGCAGTTCTTC. The encoded protein is CASSPSGVYNEQFF. The chain is built from TRBV18 and TRBJ2-1; 7 bases agree with TRBD2. This CDR3 comprises 14 residues. CDR1 KGHSH and CDR2 LQKENI come from the germline V gene. J gave up 3 bases and V 3 bases, and 2 bases lay outside the gene matches.